This section outlines one T cell receptor beta chain sequence together with its context. From germline, CDR1 is DFQATT and CDR2 SNEGSKA (reference sequence). The CDR3 is made up of 17 amino acids. These data belong to a study of blood T cell repertoires in COVID-19. Study summary: The cDNA or gDNA used as material had been derived from T cells, B-cell-depleted T cells, or PBMCs.

One Seattle source followed patients from active infection through their disease course. The data were produced by immunoSEQ multiplex PCR, yet TCRdb's version contains in-frame clones alone and is incomplete. This table holds 150,000 to 180,000 clones, around 83% found once. The source material was peripheral blood. The sequence derives from an older woman with COVID-19, enrolled during active disease. This chain connects TRBV20-1 to TRBJ2-2; 9 bases align to TRBD2. The CDR3 DNA is TGCAGGGCCAGTCGGGGGCGGGGGGGGGTCAACACCGGGGAGCTGTTTTTT. It specifies CRASRGRGGVNTGELFF.